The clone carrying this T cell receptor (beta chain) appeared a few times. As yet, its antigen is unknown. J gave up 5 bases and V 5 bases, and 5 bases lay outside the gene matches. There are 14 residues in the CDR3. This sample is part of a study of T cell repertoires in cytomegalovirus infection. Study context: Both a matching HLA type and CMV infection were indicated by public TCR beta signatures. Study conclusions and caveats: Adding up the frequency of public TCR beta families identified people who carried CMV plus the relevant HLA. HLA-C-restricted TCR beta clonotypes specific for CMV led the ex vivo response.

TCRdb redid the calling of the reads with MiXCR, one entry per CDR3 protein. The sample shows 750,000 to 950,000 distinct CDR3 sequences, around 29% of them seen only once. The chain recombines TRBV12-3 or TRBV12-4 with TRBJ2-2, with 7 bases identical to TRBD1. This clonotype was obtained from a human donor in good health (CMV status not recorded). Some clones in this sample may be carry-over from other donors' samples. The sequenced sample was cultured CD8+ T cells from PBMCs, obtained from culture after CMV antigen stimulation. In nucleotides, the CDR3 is TGTGCCAGCAGTCAGACAGGGACAACCGGGGAGCTGTTTTTT. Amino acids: CASSQTGTTGELFF.